What follows are 20 T cell receptor beta chains derived from one specimen sequenced in a study of cytomegalovirus exposure and HLA in healthy donors. The PCR ran on 60 Vbeta and 13 Jbeta primers. Assay used: immunoSEQ multiplex PCR; TCRdb lists only in-frame clones, some missing. This table has about 270,000 clones, around two thirds appearing once. Sequencing input: PBMCs. Every receptor here comes from a female donor in good health and CMV-seronegative.

This chain joins TRBV6-5 and TRBJ2-1; 9 nucleotides line up with TRBD1. The J segment lost 5 bases and the V segment lost 0 bases, leaving 5 bases of the junction unmatched. This CDR3 is built from 16 residues. The V gene's germline CDR1 is MNHEY and CDR2 SVGAGI. As DNA, the CDR3 is TGTGCCAGCAGTTACTCGAGACAGGGGGGAAACAATGAGCAGTTCTTC. It codes for CASSYSRQGGNNEQFF.

CDR3 amino acids: CASSPRQGSTNEKLFF. For the CDR3, the DNA is TGCGCCAGCAGCCCCAGACAGGGGTCAACTAATGAAAAACTGTTTTTT. The chain has TRBV5-1 and TRBJ1-4; TRBD1 aligns across 8 bases. Trimming removed 4 bases from V and 0 bases from J; junction bases left unmatched: 5. CDR3 length: 16 residues. CDR1 and CDR2 from the germline V gene are SGHRS and YFSETQ.

This rearrangement joins TRBV28 to TRBJ2-1; 8 bases align to TRBD2. CDR1 and CDR2 (germline): MDHEN, SYDVKM. The CDR3 runs 15 residues. J was trimmed by 4 bases and V by 10 bases; bases with no gene match: 12. This CDR3 reads CATLHGTRGYNEQFF. The CDR3 DNA reads TGTGCCACTTTACACGGGACTAGGGGTTACAATGAGCAGTTCTTC.

This clone was seen a few times. CDR3 in amino acids: CSVEDSGDYLLWATQYF. The CDR3 DNA reads TGCAGCGTTGAAGATTCCGGAGACTACCTCTTGTGGGCGACCCAGTACTTC. The rearrangement uses TRBV29-1 and TRBJ2-5; possibly TRBD2 for D (5 bases). V shed 0 bases and J shed 7 bases, with 24 bases lying between them. The CDR3 spans 17 residues. Looked up from germline, CDR1 is SQVTM and CDR2 is ANQGSEA.

CDR3 sequence (DNA): TGTGCCTGGGACGGTGGGAGAGAGACCCAGTACTTC. This sequence encodes CAWDGGRETQYF. The chain carries TRBV30 and TRBJ2-5, with D possibly being TRBD2 (5 bases). The CDR3 length is 12 residues. Germline CDR1 reads GTSNPN; CDR2 reads SVGIG (reference sequence). Trimming cost V 5 bases and J 4 bases, with 11 bases left between them.

This clone showed up just once. The chain employs TRBV5-5 and TRBJ2-2, with 13 bases that match TRBD2. Unmatched junction bases numbered 3, after V lost 4 bases and J lost 6 bases. This CDR3 contains 15 residues. Germline lookup yields CDR1 SGHKS and CDR2 YYEKEE (reference sequence). CDR3 sequence reads: CASSTSGRASGELFF. Written as DNA, the CDR3 is TGTGCCAGCAGCACTAGCGGGAGGGCCTCCGGGGAGCTGTTTTTT.

The chain joins TRBV2 to TRBJ1-1; D is ambiguous. Trimming stripped 0 bases from V and 0 bases from J, with 11 bases between. This CDR3 has 16 amino acids. Germline V gene lookup returns CDR1 SNHLY and CDR2 FYNNEI. This CDR3 is CASSEAVAAVNTEAFF. For the CDR3, the DNA is TGTGCCAGCAGTGAAGCGGTAGCAGCCGTGAACACTGAAGCTTTCTTT. The entire variable domain, with the rest obtained from reference TRBV2 and TRBJ1-1, is as follows: EPEVTQTPSHQVTQMGQEVILRCVPISNHLYFYWYRQILGQKVEFLVSFYNNEISEKSEIFDDQFSVERPDGSNFTLKIRSTKLEDSAMYFCASSEAVAAVNTEAFFGQGTRLTVV.

This clone was recorded a few times. This sequence joins TRBV15 and TRBJ1-4; 8 nucleotides align to TRBD1. V gave up 8 bases and J gave up 10 bases; unmatched junction bases: 15. The CDR3 covers 15 residues. Germline CDR1 is LNHNV and CDR2 is YYDKDF (reference sequence). CDR3 protein: CATEQDRAGGRKLFF. For the CDR3, the DNA is TGTGCCACCGAGCAGGACAGGGCGGGTGGAAGAAAACTGTTTTTT.

In DNA form, the CDR3 reads TGCGCCAGCAGACAGGGAGAATACGAGCAGTACTTC. This sequence encodes CASRQGEYEQYF. J is TRBJ2-7 and V is TRBV5-1, with D possibly being TRBD1 (6 bases). CDR1 SGHRS and CDR2 YFSETQ come from the germline V gene. The CDR3 totals 12 residues. V was clipped by 5 bases and J by 4 bases, with 10 bases between them.

The chain uses TRBV7-2 and TRBJ1-2, with D unclear. The CDR3 is made up of 14 amino acids. V gave up 1 base and J gave up 1 base, with 7 bases separating them. Looked up from germline, CDR1 is SGHTA and CDR2 is FQGNSA. CDR3 DNA: TGTGCCAGCAGCTTAGGAGTTTATAACTATGGCTACACCTTC. It translates to CASSLGVYNYGYTF. Full variable domain (remainder filled in from reference TRBV7-2 and TRBJ1-2): GAGVSQSPSNKVTEKGKDVELRCDPISGHTALYWYRQSLGQGLEFLIYFQGNSAPDKSGLPSDRFSAERTGGSVSTLTIQRTQQEDSAVYLCASSLGVYNYGYTFGSGTRLTVV.

This clone was observed a few times. Within the sample, other DNA sequences also encode this same CDR3. The chain links TRBV6-6 to TRBJ2-3; 7 bases line up with TRBD2. V lost 5 bases and J lost 1; bases outside the gene matches: 6. In germline, CDR1 is MNHNY, CDR2 SVGAGI (reference sequence). The CDR3 has 15 residues. CDR3 residues: CASSPGLAGTDTQYF. The CDR3 coding sequence is TGTGCCAGCAGTCCGGGTCTAGCGGGCACAGATACGCAGTATTTT.

This chain links TRBV2 with TRBJ2-1, with a possible D match to TRBD2 (7 bases). Trimming shortened V by 6 bases and J by 0 bases, and 15 bases separated the two germline ends. Germline V gene lookup returns CDR1 SNHLY and CDR2 FYNNEI. There are 16 residues in the CDR3. CDR3 residues: CASRGGRTSSYNEQFF. CDR3 DNA: TGTGCCAGCAGGGGGGGGCGGACAAGCTCCTACAATGAGCAGTTCTTC.

The chain links TRBV18 to TRBJ1-5, with TRBD1 as a possible D gene (6 bases). The CDR3 contains 15 residues. The germline gives CDR1 KGHSH, CDR2 LQKENI. V lost 4 bases and J lost 4, with 14 bases in between. The CDR3 loop is CASSLTGLGNQPQHF. DNA for the CDR3: TGTGCCAGCTCACTTACAGGGTTGGGAAATCAGCCCCAGCATTTT.

The chain joins TRBV11-2 to TRBJ2-7, with 9 bases matching TRBD2. J gave up 1 base and V 6 bases, and 7 bases lay outside the gene matches. Germline CDR1 is SGHAT and CDR2 is FQNNGV. CDR3 length: 15 residues. CDR3 coding DNA: TGTGCCAGCAGACTAATAGCGGGAGCGTCCTACGAGCAGTACTTC. It yields the protein CASRLIAGASYEQYF.

This clone was recorded a few times. The genes are TRBV2 and TRBJ2-3; the match to TRBD2 covers 8 bases. V shed 1 base and J 1 base; nucleotides not matched to a gene: 4. Germline V CDR1 and CDR2: SNHLY, FYNNEI. CDR3 length: 16 residues. The CDR3 DNA sequence: TGTGCCAGCAGTGAAGATCTAGCGGGTGGCACAGATACGCAGTATTTT. It specifies CASSEDLAGGTDTQYF.

The rearrangement uses TRBV19 and TRBJ1-1; TRBD1 matches 7 bases. With V trimmed by 2 bases and J by 0 bases, 12 bases remained unmatched. Germline loops: CDR1 LNHDA, CDR2 SQIVND (reference sequence). CDR3 length: 18 amino acids. The CDR3 DNA reads as TGTGCCAGTAGTATATATGGGTTGGGACAGATTATGAACACTGAAGCTTTCTTT. Protein product: CASSIYGLGQIMNTEAFF.

This clone was observed a few times. CDR3 in amino acids: CASSLGTSGNTIYF. CDR3 nucleotide sequence: TGTGCCAGCAGCTTAGGTACTTCTGGAAACACCATATATTTT. The chain joins TRBV11-3 to TRBJ1-3; D gene unclear. CDR3 length: 14 amino acids. V was cut by 1 base and J by 1 base, with 5 bases left in between. CDR1 and CDR2 from the germline V gene are SGHNT and YENEEA.

This clone was recorded once. The V and J genes are TRBV15 and TRBJ1-4; the match to TRBD1 covers 8 bases. In germline, CDR1 is LNHNV, CDR2 YYDKDF (reference sequence). The CDR3 has 15 amino acids. After removal of 1 base from V and 5 bases from J, the junction contained 3 bases not matched to a gene. This CDR3 is CATSRGDRLNEKLFF. The CDR3, as DNA: TGTGCCACCAGCAGAGGGGACAGGCTGAATGAAAAACTGTTTTTT.

This chain links TRBV7-9 with TRBJ2-1; 8 bases are a match to TRBD2. This CDR3 comprises 17 residues. The germline CDR1 and CDR2 sequences are SEHNR and FQNEAQ (reference sequence). The trim removed 4 bases at V and 3 bases at J, leaving 11 bases unmatched. The CDR3 loop reads CASSSGIAGTSYNEQFF. In DNA, the CDR3 is TGTGCCAGCAGCTCGGGAATCGCCGGGACTAGCTACAATGAGCAGTTCTTC.

J is TRBJ2-3 and V is TRBV18, with 7 bases aligning to TRBD2. The germline V gene encodes CDR1 KGHSH and CDR2 LQKENI. This CDR3 is built from 15 residues. The trim removed 0 bases at V and 0 bases at J, leaving 0 bases unmatched. CDR3 sequence: CASSPPGGSTDTQYF. The DNA of the CDR3 is TGTGCCAGCTCACCACCCGGGGGGAGCACAGATACGCAGTATTTT.